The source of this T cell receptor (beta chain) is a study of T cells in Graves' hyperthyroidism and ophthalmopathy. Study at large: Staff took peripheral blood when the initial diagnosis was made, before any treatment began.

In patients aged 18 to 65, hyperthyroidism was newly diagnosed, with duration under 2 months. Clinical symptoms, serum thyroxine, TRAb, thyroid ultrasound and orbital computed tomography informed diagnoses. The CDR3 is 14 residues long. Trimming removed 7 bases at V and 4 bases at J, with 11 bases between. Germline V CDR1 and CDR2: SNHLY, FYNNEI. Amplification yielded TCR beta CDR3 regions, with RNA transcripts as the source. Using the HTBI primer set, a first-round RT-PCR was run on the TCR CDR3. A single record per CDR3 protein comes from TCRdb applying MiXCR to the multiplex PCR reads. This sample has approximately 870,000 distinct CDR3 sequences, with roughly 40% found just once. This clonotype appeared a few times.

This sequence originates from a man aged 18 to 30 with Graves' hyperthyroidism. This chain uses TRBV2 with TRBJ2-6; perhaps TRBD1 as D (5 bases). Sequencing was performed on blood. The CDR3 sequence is CASTPGMGANVLTF. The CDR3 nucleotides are TGTGCCAGCACCCCAGGGATGGGGGCCAACGTCCTGACTTTC.